The clone carrying this T cell receptor (beta chain) has at least ten counts. Its specificity is not known. Germline CDR1 reads SGHNT; CDR2 reads YENEEA. V was cut by 0 bases and J by 8 bases, with 20 bases left in between. CDR3 length: 17 residues. Synthesis of TCR beta cDNA was carried out from around 500 ng total RNA with a constant-region primer. Nested multiplex PCR, run for three rounds with slightly modified ARM-PCR, yielded TCR beta libraries. TRBV1-TRBV30 forward primers paired with a C-beta reverse primer were used in the first two PCR rounds, which ran roughly 11 cycles each. TCRdb passed the multiplex PCR reads through MiXCR, listing each CDR3 protein once. The sample consists of around 330,000 distinct CDR3 sequences, 45% to 70% of them appearing once. They got blood RNA out of unsorted whole blood and also pulled out germline DNA. Infection with HBV was chronic in patients; they were treatment-naive.

This entry belongs to a study of tumor-infiltrating lymphocytes in primary liver carcinoma. Study-wide context: Every patient in the cohort had a primary liver carcinoma. That carcinoma was treated by surgical resection.

Overall study results and limits: Tumor tissue displayed a significantly greater top-250-clone fraction than blood (p = 0.039). Tumor region pairs overlapped more than did tumor-adjacent and tumor-blood pairs.

The rearrangement uses TRBV11-3 and TRBJ2-1; no reliable D call. This sequence originates from a woman aged 25 to 39 with primary liver carcinoma and hepatitis B virus infection. The sample taken for sequencing was peripheral blood. CDR3 loop: CASSLEGMAAVRDEQFF. CDR3 DNA: TGTGCCAGCAGCTTAGAAGGTATGGCAGCCGTTCGGGATGAGCAGTTCTTC.